The rows below give T cell receptor beta chains drawn from one sample of a study of vaccination and CD4 T cells after COVID-19. These receptors' antigens are unknown. TCRdb reprocessed the PCR reads with MiXCR, giving one entry per CDR3 protein. Of approximately 15,000 distinct CDR3 sequences listed, roughly 66% were seen once; the top ten hold about 10%. Sequencing was done on a sample of CD4+ T cells from blood, cultured in vitro. The receptors stem from a human donor who had recovered from COVID-19. The CDR3 runs from the conserved cysteine through the conserved F or W. The D gene is left open where the match is weak. Size values are once, few and many counts, or a class for expanded clones, and some rows have none.

>TRBV4-1|TRBJ1-5|-|-
CASRLRQVGNQPQHF
TGCGCCAGCCGATTGCGACAGGTAGGCAATCAGCCCCAGCATTTT
>TRBV6-5|TRBJ2-2|-|-
CASSSSPNTGELFF
TGTGCCAGCAGTTCGTCCCCTAACACCGGGGAGCTGTTTTTT
>TRBV20-1|TRBJ2-3|-|-
CSAELFIRSTDTQYF
TGCAGTGCGGAACTATTCATCAGAAGCACAGATACGCAGTATTTT
>TRBV15|TRBJ1-1|TRBD1|-
CATRNDRVDTEAFF
TGTGCCACCAGAAACGACAGGGTCGACACTGAAGCTTTCTTT
>TRBV5-1|TRBJ2-5|TRBD2|-
CASSRAAGAVETQYF
TGCGCCAGCAGCCGGGCGGCGGGAGCGGTAGAGACCCAGTACTTC
>TRBV2|TRBJ2-1|TRBD1|-
CASSRDSNNEQFF
TGTGCCAGCAGTAGGGACAGCAACAATGAGCAGTTCTTC
>TRBV28|TRBJ2-5|-|few
CASSWGRAGQETQYF
TGTGCCAGCAGTTGGGGCAGGGCGGGACAAGAGACCCAGTACTTC
>TRBV5-1|TRBJ2-5|TRBD2|-
CASSLGGAGAQETQYF
TGCGCCAGCAGCCTGGGTGGAGCGGGGGCCCAAGAGACCCAGTACTTC
>TRBV7-8|TRBJ1-5|-|few
CASSLGVTGNRPQHF
TGTGCCAGCAGCTTAGGGGTGACAGGCAATCGGCCCCAGCATTTT
>TRBV7-9|TRBJ1-5|-|-
CASSLVGDSNQPQHF
TGTGCCAGCAGCTTAGTGGGGGACAGCAATCAGCCCCAGCATTTT
>TRBV4-2|TRBJ2-2|-|once
CASSQGSGPNTGELFF
TGTGCCAGCAGCCAGGGGAGCGGGCCGAACACCGGGGAGCTGTTTTTT
>TRBV5-4|TRBJ2-1|TRBD2|-
CASSLAVAGAYNEQFF
TGTGCCAGCAGCTTGGCCGTAGCGGGAGCCTACAATGAGCAGTTCTTC
>TRBV5-5|TRBJ2-7|-|-
CASSATRTENYPYEQYF
TGTGCCAGCAGCGCGACGAGGACAGAGAATTACCCTTACGAGCAGTACTTC
>TRBV28|TRBJ1-2|TRBD1|-
CASSLTGVGWSYTF
TGTGCCAGCAGTTTGACAGGGGTCGGATGGTCCTACACCTTC
>TRBV15|TRBJ1-5|-|once
CATSRGTDQPQHF
TGTGCCACCAGCAGAGGGACTGATCAGCCCCAGCATTTT
>TRBV7-9|TRBJ1-2|-|-
CASSLAGRPYTF
TGTGCCAGCAGCTTAGCCGGGAGGCCCTACACCTTC
>TRBV28|TRBJ2-2|-|-
CASTGPNTGELFF
TGTGCCAGCACAGGGCCAAACACCGGGGAGCTGTTTTTT
>TRBV24-1|TRBJ2-2|-|-
CATSDPQWGSNTGELFF
TGTGCCACCAGTGACCCCCAATGGGGCTCGAACACCGGGGAGCTGTTTTTT
>TRBV20-1|TRBJ2-2|-|-
CSASNRDRAGELFF
TGCAGTGCTAGTAACAGGGATAGAGCCGGGGAGCTGTTTTTT
>TRBV24-1|TRBJ2-7|TRBD1|-
CATSRNDRGDEQYF
TGTGCCACCAGCCGGAACGACAGGGGGGACGAGCAGTACTTC
>TRBV5-1|TRBJ2-1|TRBD2|-
CASSRPSGRTNEQFF
TGCGCCAGCAGCCGCCCCAGCGGGAGAACCAATGAGCAGTTCTTC
>TRBV7-9|TRBJ2-4|TRBD2|-
CASSPTSGGYIQYF
TGTGCCAGCAGCCCTACTAGCGGCGGATACATTCAGTACTTC